Listed here are 13 T cell receptor beta chains from one sample, sequenced in a study of shared clonotypes between healthy human individuals. Only in-frame clones appear in the TCRdb table, and some are missing; sequencing was by immunoSEQ multiplex PCR. The table records 450,000 to 500,000 clones, 81% of them present only once. The source material was PBMCs. These TCRs come from a woman between 40 and 50 years old in good health. Some clones in this sample may be carry-over from other donors' samples.

A remark on this clone: This may be a read error: a much more frequent sequence differs by one nucleotide. The chain recombines TRBV7-2 with TRBJ2-1; a weak D match, TRBD1 (5 bases). The CDR3 extends over 13 amino acids. Germline-derived CDR1 and CDR2 are SGHTA and FQGNSA. In nucleotides, the CDR3 is TGTGCCAGCAGCTTAGGGCAGGGAAATGAGCGGTTCTTC. It codes for CASSLGQGNERFF. Using reference TRBV7-2 and TRBJ2-1 for the parts outside the CDR3, the full variable domain is GAGVSQSPSNKVTEKGKDVELRCDPISGHTALYWYRQSLGQGLEFLIYFQGNSAPDKSGLPSDRFSAERTGGSVSTLTIQRTQQEDSAVYLCASSLGQGNERFFGPGTRLTVL.

Of note for this clone: One base separates it from a far larger clone, so it is likely a read error. CDR3 amino acids: CASIPLPGPHTGELFF. The CDR3 DNA reads as TGCGCCAGCATCCCACTCCCGGGACCTCACACCGGGGAGCTGTTTTTT. V and J are TRBV4-3 and TRBJ2-2; D possibly uses TRBD1 or TRBD2 (5 bases each). The germline V gene has CDR1 LGHNA and CDR2 YSLEER. Trimming shortened V by 7 bases and J by 3 bases, and 18 bases separated the two germline ends. The CDR3 is made up of 16 amino acids.

Regarding this clone: The same CDR3 also results from other DNA sequences found in this sample. The chain joins TRBV11-2 to TRBJ2-7, with 8 bases identical to TRBD1. CDR1 is SGHAT and CDR2 is FQNNGV in the germline V gene. The CDR3 loop spans 12 amino acids. The V gene end was trimmed by 6 bases and the J gene end by 4 bases; junction bases not matched to a gene: 2. The CDR3 nucleotides are TGTGCCAGCAGTAGACAGGGGTACGAGCAGTACTTC. Protein sequence: CASSRQGYEQYF.

With respect to this clone: In the same sample, other DNA sequences code for this CDR3. V is TRBV28 and J is TRBJ1-5; D ambiguous. V was cut by 2 bases and J by 7 bases, with 3 bases left in between. This CDR3 has 11 residues. CDR1 and CDR2 (germline): MDHEN, SYDVKM. CDR3 sequence: CASSLRQPQHF. As DNA, the CDR3 is TGTGCCAGCAGTTTAAGACAGCCCCAGCATTTT.

A word on this clone: A far larger clone is just one base off, so this is likely a read error. Other DNA sequences of this sample code for an identical CDR3. The chain is built from TRBV7-6 and TRBJ2-5; D ambiguous. V lost 0 bases and J lost 5, with 13 bases in between. This CDR3 is built from 15 residues. The germline CDR1 and CDR2 sequences are SGHVS and FNYEAQ. The CDR3 DNA sequence: TGTGCCAGCAGCTTAGCGCCTGGAGTCGGGGAGACCCAGTACTTC. Protein sequence: CASSLAPGVGETQYF.

This CDR3 is CASSPRQGIDYGYTF. CDR3 DNA: TGTGCCAGCTCACCTAGACAGGGGATCGACTATGGCTACACCTTC. The chain has TRBV18 and TRBJ1-2, with 8 positions matching TRBD1. The germline V gene has CDR1 KGHSH and CDR2 LQKENI. The CDR3 is 15 residues long. V dropped 3 bases and J dropped 3; count of bases not matched to a gene: 6.

The gene calls are TRBV30 and TRBJ2-7, with D tentatively TRBD1 or TRBD2 (5 bases each). Trimming cost V 5 bases and J 5 bases, with 16 bases left between them. From germline, CDR1 is GTSNPN and CDR2 SVGIG (reference sequence). CDR3 length: 13 residues. This CDR3 reads CAWVVRGSDEQYF. Written as DNA, the CDR3 is TGTGCCTGGGTGGTGAGGGGATCCGACGAGCAGTACTTC.

V is TRBV7-8 and J is TRBJ1-5, with D perhaps matching TRBD1 (6 bases). V was clipped by 1 base and J by 7 bases, with 14 bases between them. CDR3 size: 15 residues. Germline-derived CDR1 and CDR2 are SGHVS and FQNEAQ. The CDR3 is CASSLGLGGEQPQHF. In DNA, the CDR3 is TGTGCCAGCAGCTTAGGCCTGGGGGGCGAGCAGCCCCAGCATTTT.

V usage is TRBV28 and J usage is TRBJ1-3; 8 bases are shared with TRBD1. Per the germline V gene, CDR1 is MDHEN and CDR2 is SYDVKM. There are 16 residues in the CDR3. V shed 6 bases and J 0 bases; nucleotides not matched to a gene: 7. This chain's CDR3 is CASRPGGLLSGNTIYF. In DNA, the CDR3 is TGTGCCAGCAGACCAGGGGGCCTCCTCTCTGGAAACACCATATATTTT.

This sequence joins TRBV18 and TRBJ1-1; perhaps TRBD1 as D (5 bases). The CDR3 is made up of 15 amino acids. CDR1 is KGHSH and CDR2 is LQKENI in the germline V gene. Between the trimmed V and J ends, which lost 3 bases and 5 bases, there was a span of 16 bases. CDR3 sequence reads: CASSPSGGQETEAFF. DNA of the CDR3: TGTGCCAGCTCACCCTCGGGGGGTCAGGAGACTGAAGCTTTCTTT.

This clone has only a few counts. A much larger clone differs by one base, so this may be a read error. V and J are TRBV28 and TRBJ1-1; 7 nucleotides align to TRBD1. The CDR3 contains 15 residues. With V trimmed by 5 bases and J by 1 base, 7 bases remained unmatched. Germline V CDR1 and CDR2: MDHEN, SYDVKM. The CDR3 loop is CASSSTDRSNTEAFF. The CDR3 DNA reads TGTGCCAGCAGTAGCACGGACAGGTCGAACACTGAAGCTTTCTTT.

This clone was recorded once. A much larger clone lies a single base off, so this may be a read error. The CDR3 loop is CASSPTTSGRITDTQYF. CDR3 sequence (DNA): TGTGCCAGCTCACCTACGACTAGCGGGAGGATCACAGATACGCAGTATTTT. The J gene is TRBJ2-3, the V gene TRBV18, with TRBD2 identical over 13 bases. This CDR3 is 17 amino acids long. Germline values: CDR1 KGHSH, CDR2 LQKENI. The V gene end was trimmed by 3 bases and the J gene end by 2 bases; junction bases not matched to a gene: 5.

Remarks on this clone: Only one base separates this from a far larger clonotype, so it likely reflects a read error. The rearrangement links TRBV5-1 to TRBJ2-3, with a weak D call TRBD1 (6 bases). The CDR3 is 13 amino acids. The germline V gene has CDR1 SGHRS and CDR2 YFSETQ. This chain's CDR3 is CANSFTGTDTQYF. CDR3 DNA sequence: TGCGCCAACAGCTTTACAGGGACAGATACGCAGTATTTT.